This T cell receptor beta chain was obtained from a study of blood T cell repertoires in COVID-19. At the level of the study: COVID-19 samples, acute and convalescent, were from the United States, Italy and Spain. PBMCs, B-cell-depleted T cells, or T cells were the source of the cDNA or gDNA that made up the material.

This clone was found a few times. Methods used by the authors: Nucleated cell number was recorded as an estimate derived from reference gene primer amplification. Clones were sequenced by immunoSEQ multiplex PCR, and TCRdb holds only the in-frame ones, with some missing. For V, J and clone size, that table is used; D and trimming come from the DNA. Here the sample spans 220,000 or so clones, approximately 80% being singletons. With 5 bases removed from V and 2 bases from J, the gap between germline ends came to 10 bases. Per the germline V gene, CDR1 is LNHDA and CDR2 is SQIVND (reference sequence). This CDR3 is 15 amino acids long.

Sequencing used peripheral blood. This chain links TRBV19 with TRBJ1-6; D call uncertain. The receptor's source is a man aged 30 to 45 with active or convalescent COVID-19. The CDR3 here is CASSGLGTYNSPLHF. The CDR3 coding sequence is TGTGCCAGTAGTGGACTGGGGACCTATAATTCACCCCTCCACTTT.